These 32 T cell receptor beta chains share one sample of origin, sequenced in a study of T cells after yellow fever vaccination. TCRdb re-called the 5' RACE reads through MiXCR, storing one row per CDR3 protein. The profile shows approximately 24,000 distinct CDR3 sequences, about 5.5% of them singletons. The material sequenced was PBMCs, either bulk or a sorted T-cell subset (CD4+, CD8+, memory, or dextramer-sorted; not recorded which), taken 15 days after the yellow fever booster vaccination. These TCRs come from a man between 25 and 39 years old who received the YFV17D yellow fever vaccine.

This clonotype was observed many times. The chain uses TRBV6-1 and TRBJ2-3; D is undetermined. With 1 base removed from V and 6 bases from J, the gap between germline ends came to 14 bases. Germline-derived CDR1 and CDR2 are MNHNS and SASEGT. This CDR3 is 15 amino acids long. Here the CDR3 DNA reads TGTGCCAGCAGTGAAGTTATTAGCTTCGACGATACGCAGTATTTT. This sequence encodes CASSEVISFDDTQYF.

This clonotype occurred many times. CDR3 sequence reads: CASSRGDRFTDTQYF. The CDR3 DNA sequence: TGTGCCAGTAGCAGAGGGGACAGGTTCACAGATACGCAGTATTTT. The chain employs TRBV19 and TRBJ2-3; 8 bases fit TRBD1. V shed 6 bases, J shed 2 bases, and the junction held 7 bases outside the gene matches. The CDR3 has 15 amino acids. CDR1 is LNHDA and CDR2 is SQIVND in the germline V gene (reference sequence).

This clonotype was found many times. The chain joins TRBV20-1 to TRBJ2-4, with TRBD2 matching over 8 bases. Germline V gives CDR1 DFQATT, CDR2 SNEGSKA (reference sequence). The junction had 21 bases not matched to a gene; V was cut back by 3 bases and J by 8 bases. This CDR3 comprises 18 residues. The CDR3 loop reads CSARDSGGGVVRGDIQYF. Here the CDR3 DNA reads TGCAGTGCTAGGGATTCGGGAGGGGGAGTAGTTAGAGGGGACATTCAGTACTTC.

This clonotype is termed medium-sized. This chain connects TRBV7-8 to TRBJ2-2; tentative D call: TRBD2 (5 bases). V gave up 3 bases and J gave up 4 bases, with 9 bases separating them. The CDR3 runs 14 residues. Germline-derived CDR1 and CDR2 are SGHVS and FQNEAQ. The CDR3 nucleotides are TGTGCCAGCAGCTTTACGGCGGGCACCGGGGAGCTGTTTTTT. Amino acid sequence: CASSFTAGTGELFF.

At least ten counts were recorded for this clonotype. The rearrangement joins TRBV6-5 to TRBJ2-7; TRBD2 agrees at 9 bases. The CDR3 has 15 amino acids. V shed 0 bases, J shed 5 bases, and the junction held 5 bases outside the gene matches. Germline loops: CDR1 MNHEY, CDR2 SVGAGI. For the CDR3, the DNA is TGTGCCAGCAGTTACTCTAGCGGGAGTACCCACGAGCAGTACTTC. Translated: CASSYSSGSTHEQYF.

This clonotype was counted many times. The chain employs TRBV7-6 and TRBJ2-2, with unresolved D. Trimming pared 8 bases from V and 0 bases from J, leaving 7 bases between. Germline assignment: CDR1 SGHVS and CDR2 FNYEAQ. This CDR3 has 13 residues. The CDR3 DNA reads as TGTGCCAGCGGTGACTCGAACACCGGGGAGCTGTTTTTT. It is translated as CASGDSNTGELFF. Using reference TRBV7-6 and TRBJ2-2 for the parts outside the CDR3, the full variable domain is GAGVSQSPRYKVTKRGQDVALRCDPISGHVSLYWYRQALGQGPEFLTYFNYEAQQDKSGLPNDRFSAERPEGSISTLTIQRTEQRDSAMYRCASGDSNTGELFFGEGSRLTVL.

The sample holds many counts of this clonotype. V usage is TRBV25-1 and J usage is TRBJ2-7; 9 bases agree with TRBD1. The CDR3 has 15 amino acids. Germline V gene sequence: CDR1 MGHDK, CDR2 SYGVNS. With V trimmed by 6 bases and J by 6 bases, 12 bases remained unmatched. CDR3 sequence (DNA): TGTGCCAGCAGCTCTCCGGGACAGGGAGTTCTCGAGCAGTACTTC. Encoded protein: CASSSPGQGVLEQYF.

This clonotype has only a few counts. The chain joins TRBV5-4 to TRBJ2-1; 8 bases are shared with TRBD2. Germline assignment: CDR1 SGHNT and CDR2 YYREEE (reference sequence). Unmatched junction bases numbered 7, after V lost 3 bases and J lost 5 bases. CDR3 length: 15 residues. CDR3 DNA: TGTGCCAGCAGCTCTTCGGGGGGGAGAAACAATGAGCAGTTCTTC. This encodes CASSSSGGRNNEQFF.

This clonotype was counted ten times or more. This rearrangement joins TRBV24-1 to TRBJ2-3, with D maybe TRBD2 (6 bases). CDR1 is KGHDR and CDR2 is SFDVKD in the germline V gene. CDR3 length: 16 amino acids. The V end was cut by 3 bases, the J end by 4 bases, with 16 bases between. The DNA for the CDR3 is TGTGCCACCAGTGATGGACGGTCAGGGAGGTCAGATACGCAGTATTTT. Translation gives CATSDGRSGRSDTQYF.

This clonotype was detected ten times or more. This chain joins TRBV5-6 and TRBJ1-1, with D unresolved. The CDR3 spans 13 residues. Trimming pared 4 bases from V and 0 bases from J, leaving 7 bases between. CDR1 is SGHDT, CDR2 YYEEEE, per germline. Written as DNA, the CDR3 is TGTGCCAGCAGCCCTGGAATGAACACTGAAGCTTTCTTT. It is translated as CASSPGMNTEAFF.

This clonotype showed up many times. In nucleotides, the CDR3 is TGTGCTAGTGGTTTGGGGAACAGGGAAGAGACCCAGTACTTC. Residues: CASGLGNREETQYF. The chain carries TRBV12-5 and TRBJ2-5, with D tentatively TRBD1 (6 bases). This CDR3 comprises 14 residues. Trimming removed 1 base from V and 3 bases from J, with 9 bases in between. In germline, CDR1 is LGHNT, CDR2 FRNRAP.

The V and J genes are TRBV5-6 and TRBJ2-3; D gene uncertain. Germline CDR1 is SGHDT and CDR2 is YYEEEE. This CDR3 comprises 13 residues. Trimming stripped 8 bases from V and 0 bases from J, with 10 bases between. CDR3 amino acids: CARGPGSTDTQYF. For the CDR3, the DNA is TGTGCCAGGGGCCCCGGGAGCACAGATACGCAGTATTTT.

This clonotype was counted at least ten times. The chain has TRBV25-1 and TRBJ2-3; possible D gene TRBD2, 5 bases. Trimming removed 2 bases at V and 4 bases at J, with 10 bases between. The CDR3 runs to 14 residues. CDR1 MGHDK and CDR2 SYGVNS come from the germline V gene. CDR3 protein: CASSEMEAADTQYF. The CDR3 region has the DNA TGTGCCAGCAGTGAAATGGAGGCGGCAGATACGCAGTATTTT.

Ten or more counts support this clonotype. This sequence joins TRBV2 and TRBJ1-6; D call uncertain. The CDR3 runs to 14 residues. V shed 1 base and J shed 9 bases, with 10 bases lying between them. CDR1 and CDR2 from the germline V gene are SNHLY and FYNNEI. CDR3 nucleotide sequence: TGTGCCAGCAGTGAAGACGGCCGGGGTTCACCCCTCCACTTT. Translating gives CASSEDGRGSPLHF.

The gene calls are TRBV28 and TRBJ1-2; D ambiguous. The CDR3 has 14 residues. Deletions cut 6 bases from V and 3 bases from J, with 14 bases between. CDR1 MDHEN and CDR2 SYDVKM come from the germline V gene. The CDR3 DNA is TGTGCCAGCAGAACTGGGTGGCGGGACTATGGCTACACCTTC. This gives the protein CASRTGWRDYGYTF.

This clonotype was observed at least ten times. V usage is TRBV7-6 and J usage is TRBJ2-1; maybe TRBD1 (6 bases). Germline CDR1 reads SGHVS; CDR2 reads FNYEAQ. Trimming pared 5 bases from V and 3 bases from J, leaving 11 bases between. This CDR3 spans 14 amino acids. The CDR3 region has the DNA TGTGCCAGCAGCCCTGGGACACGCTACAATGAGCAGTTCTTC. This gives the protein CASSPGTRYNEQFF.

The V gene is TRBV5-8, the J gene TRBJ2-5; no firm D call. The CDR3 spans 13 residues. From germline, CDR1 is SGHTS and CDR2 YDEGEE. The V and J ends lost 3 bases and 7 bases respectively, with 13 bases between them. CDR3 sequence reads: CASSSTRLGTQYF. CDR3 coding DNA: TGTGCCAGCAGCTCCACAAGGCTGGGGACCCAGTACTTC.

This clonotype was seen many times. The V and J genes are TRBV7-2 and TRBJ2-2, with TRBD2 as a possible D gene (6 bases). Germline CDR1 reads SGHTA; CDR2 reads FQGNSA. CDR3 length: 17 residues. Trimming cost V 5 bases and J 6 bases, with 22 bases left between them. CDR3: CASSPAATSSLAGELFF. As DNA, the CDR3 is TGTGCCAGCAGCCCGGCCGCGACTAGTTCTCTCGCCGGGGAGCTGTTTTTT.

This clonotype came up many times. V usage is TRBV7-2 and J usage is TRBJ2-6; D could derive from TRBD1 or TRBD2 (5 bases each). Trimming took off 1 base at V and 2 bases at J, with 6 bases between the two ends. Germline loops: CDR1 SGHTA, CDR2 FQGNSA. This CDR3 comprises 15 residues. The CDR3: CASSLGGAGANVLTF. The DNA for the CDR3 is TGTGCCAGCAGCTTAGGAGGGGCTGGGGCCAACGTCCTGACTTTC.

This clonotype came up many times. This chain links TRBV20-1 with TRBJ1-4, with D maybe TRBD1 (5 bases). The CDR3 contains 12 residues. V was shortened by 7 bases and J by 9 bases, with 15 bases between the two germline ends. Germline values: CDR1 DFQATT, CDR2 SNEGSKA (reference sequence). The CDR3: CSVWGGNQKLFF. In DNA form, the CDR3 reads TGCAGTGTTTGGGGGGGGAATCAAAAACTGTTTTTT.

By sample share, this clonotype is medium-sized. The V and J genes are TRBV11-3 and TRBJ2-3; 13 bases agree with TRBD2. The CDR3 sequence is 19 residues long. V was clipped by 3 bases and J by 3 bases; unmatched bases: 12. Germline lookup yields CDR1 SGHNT and CDR2 YENEEA. CDR3 in amino acids: CASSLLLAGGGMGTDTQYF. For the CDR3, the DNA is TGTGCCAGCAGCTTGCTACTAGCGGGAGGGGGCATGGGGACAGATACGCAGTATTTT. The full variable domain, its missing parts supplied by reference TRBV11-3 and TRBJ2-3, is EAGVVQSPRYKIIEKKQPVAFWCNPISGHNTLYWYLQNLGQGPELLIRYENEEAVDDSQLPKDRFSAERLKGVDSTLKIQPAELGDSAVYLCASSLLLAGGGMGTDTQYFGPGTRLTVL.

This clonotype was counted at least ten times. The V and J genes are TRBV7-8 and TRBJ1-1; D ambiguous. Trimming cost V 6 bases and J 0 bases, with 11 bases left between them. CDR1 is SGHVS and CDR2 is FQNEAQ in the germline V gene. CDR3 size: 14 residues. The CDR3 is CASSPGSLNTEAFF. The CDR3 nucleotides read TGTGCCAGCAGTCCCGGGTCGTTGAACACTGAAGCTTTCTTT.

This clonotype was picked up many times. The chain links TRBV25-1 to TRBJ1-4; no definite D call. Germline CDR1 is MGHDK and CDR2 is SYGVNS. The length of the CDR3 is 15 residues. V gave up 7 bases and J gave up 4 bases, with 16 bases separating them. The CDR3 sequence is CASTARVGNNEKLFF. CDR3 DNA sequence: TGTGCCAGCACCGCTAGAGTGGGGAATAATGAAAAACTGTTTTTT.

This clonotype was detected many times. V gene TRBV7-6 combines with J gene TRBJ2-2; maybe TRBD1 (6 bases). The germline CDR1 and CDR2 sequences are SGHVS and FNYEAQ. The CDR3 contains 16 residues. Trimming took off 3 bases at V and 0 bases at J, with 11 bases between the two ends. CDR3 protein: CASSLQTGSNTGELFF. CDR3 bases: TGTGCCAGCAGCTTGCAGACAGGTTCGAACACCGGGGAGCTGTTTTTT.

There are many counts of this clonotype. The J gene is TRBJ2-4, the V gene TRBV20-1; no clear D. Deletions cut 5 bases from V and 0 bases from J, with 14 bases between. The CDR3 is 15 residues long. Germline V gene data show CDR1 as DFQATT and CDR2 as SNEGSKA (reference sequence). CDR3 sequence reads: CSAGLGPLAKNIQYF. The CDR3 DNA sequence: TGCAGTGCTGGCCTCGGGCCATTAGCCAAAAACATTCAGTACTTC.

This clonotype was seen at least ten times. V usage is TRBV12-3 or TRBV12-4 and J usage is TRBJ1-5; D is unresolved. The length of the CDR3 is 12 residues. The V end was cut by 6 bases, the J end by 7 bases, with 10 bases between. The CDR3: CASRQYAQPQHF. DNA for the CDR3: TGTGCCAGCAGGCAATATGCACAGCCCCAGCATTTT.

As concerns this clonotype: A much larger clone differs by one base, so this may be a read error. The rearrangement links TRBV5-6 to TRBJ2-5, with a possible D match to TRBD1 (6 bases). This CDR3 comprises 14 residues. V gave up 3 bases and J gave up 2 bases, with 11 bases separating them. The germline V gene encodes CDR1 SGHDT and CDR2 YYEEEE. The CDR3 is CASSYSDRQETQYF. CDR3 DNA sequence: TGTGCCAGCAGCTACTCCGACAGGCAAGAGACCCAGTACTTC.

At least ten counts were recorded for this clonotype. The rearrangement joins TRBV27 to TRBJ2-3; perhaps TRBD2 as D (5 bases). The V gene's germline CDR1 is MNHEY and CDR2 SMNVEV (reference sequence). The CDR3 runs to 15 residues. V was trimmed by 7 bases and J by 1 base, leaving 15 bases between them. As DNA, the CDR3 is TGTGCCAGCACGAATGGAGGAAGGGGCACAGATACGCAGTATTTT. As protein: CASTNGGRGTDTQYF.

This clonotype was counted ten times or more. This chain connects TRBV6-5 to TRBJ2-7; D is possibly TRBD1 (5 bases). The V end was cut by 6 bases, the J end by 1 base, with 13 bases between. CDR1 MNHEY and CDR2 SVGAGI come from the germline V gene. The CDR3 covers 14 residues. CDR3 protein: CASSLGRASYEQYF. The CDR3 nucleotides are TGTGCCAGCAGCCTCGGCAGGGCGTCCTACGAGCAGTACTTC.

This clonotype showed up many times. The chain combines TRBV18 with TRBJ2-2; the D gene could be TRBD1 or TRBD2 (6 bases each). Trimming removed 3 bases at V and 10 bases at J, with 18 bases between. In germline, CDR1 is KGHSH, CDR2 LQKENI. The CDR3 sequence is 15 residues long. The CDR3 nucleotides read TGTGCCAGCTCACCCCGTATGGGGGGCTTGGAGGAGCTGTTTTTT. It codes for CASSPRMGGLEELFF.

This clonotype has ten or more counts. This chain connects TRBV7-9 to TRBJ2-1; maybe TRBD2 (6 bases). Trimming removed 7 bases from V and 3 bases from J, with 16 bases in between. The CDR3 runs 15 residues. The germline gives CDR1 SEHNR, CDR2 FQNEAQ (reference sequence). The CDR3 sequence: CASTLGTYDYNEQFF. In DNA, the CDR3 is TGTGCCAGCACCTTGGGGACTTACGACTACAATGAGCAGTTCTTC.

In this sample, this clonotype turned up many times. V and J are TRBV6-2 or TRBV6-3 and TRBJ2-3, with 8 bases aligning to TRBD2. The CDR3 is made up of 16 amino acids. V trimming: 0 bases; J trimming: 7 bases; junction bases outside the gene matches: 9. Germline values: CDR1 MNHEY, CDR2 SVGEGT. The CDR3 DNA is TGTGCCAGCAGTTACTCGAGACTAGCGTTGGAGCATACGCAGTATTTT. Translating gives CASSYSRLALEHTQYF.